What follows describes a single T cell receptor (beta chain). The antigen is unknown. The data derive from a study of T cell repertoires in cytomegalovirus infection. TCRdb re-derived calls from the reads in MiXCR, one entry per CDR3 protein. The sample lists about 470,000 distinct CDR3 sequences; about 42% were seen once. CDR1 MNHNY and CDR2 SVGAGI come from the germline V gene (reference sequence). The V gene lost 0 bases and the J gene lost 4 bases, with 5 bases spanning the gap. The CDR3 sequence is 13 residues long. This specimen consisted of cultured PBMCs, obtained from culture after CMV antigen stimulation. The chain links TRBV6-6 to TRBJ2-3; D unresolved. The clonotype originates from a human donor in good health (CMV status not recorded). Some clones in this sample may be carry-over from other donors' samples. In nucleotides, the CDR3 is TGTGCCAGCAGTTACTCGAGATCAGATACGCAGTATTTT. Translated, it gives CASSYSRSDTQYF.